The T cell receptor beta chain described here comes from a study of STAT3 mutations in large granular lymphocyte leukemia. Study-wide results and caveats: In T-cell large granular lymphocyte leukemia, about half of patients showed multiple immunodominant subclonotypes.

Average productive template count per sample was about 42,000. Repertoires were generated with immunoSEQ multiplex PCR, while TCRdb's copy carries only in-frame clones and drops some. In the table there are about 9,200 clones, approximately 90% of which are singletons. Germline V CDR1 and CDR2: LNHDA, SQIVND (reference sequence). V shed 5 bases and J shed 1 base, with 15 bases lying between them. This CDR3 contains 16 residues. With respect to this clone: Antigen unknown.

This receptor was obtained from a man in his 60s with T-cell large granular lymphocyte leukemia. Some clones in this sample may be carry-over from other donors' samples. Sequenced: peripheral blood mononuclear cells. The rearrangement uses TRBV19 and TRBJ1-5; a possible D gene is TRBD1 (6 bases). The CDR3 reads CASSFLGTTSNQPQHF. CDR3 nucleotides: TGTGCCAGTAGTTTCCTCGGGACAACAAGCAATCAGCCCCAGCATTTT.